This T cell receptor (beta chain) was observed in a study of blood T cell repertoires in COVID-19. Study at large: Spain, Italy and the United States supplied samples that represented acute and convalescent COVID-19. T cells, B-cell-depleted T cells, or PBMCs supplied cDNA or gDNA.

Cohorts were based on clinical histories the participants reported. Recovered status applied to Cohort 3 donors who had two consecutive negative PCRs. It also applied to those with clearance or with symptom resolution. Assay used: immunoSEQ multiplex PCR; TCRdb lists only in-frame clones, some missing. The table records 250,000 or so clones, roughly 80% of them present only once. The CDR3 is 15 residues long. The V segment lost 4 bases and the J segment 3 bases; nucleotides outside the gene matches: 8. CDR1 MGHRA and CDR2 YSYEKL come from the germline V gene. The chain links TRBV4-1 to TRBJ1-2, with 7 bases identical to TRBD1. The clonotype was recovered from a man in his fifties who had recovered from COVID-19. Specimen: PBMCs or T cells enriched from blood (not recorded which). CDR3 protein: CASSPRQGADYGYTF. The DNA of the CDR3 is TGCGCCAGCAGCCCCAGACAGGGAGCTGACTATGGCTACACCTTC.